The clone carrying this T cell receptor beta chain has at least ten counts. What it binds is unknown. The data stem from a study of T cell repertoires in cytomegalovirus infection. About the study: Matching HLA type, along with CMV infection, was indicated by public TCR beta signatures. Study-wide points: It was HLA-C-restricted CMV-specific TCR beta clonotypes that dominated the response ex vivo. Using cumulative public TCR beta family frequency, the authors identified those who carried CMV together with the relevant HLA.

Each CDR3 protein gets one entry after TCRdb re-called the reads with MiXCR. The repertoire holds tens of thousands of distinct CDR3 sequences, with over 3.5% as singletons. V shed 3 bases and J shed 10 bases, with 16 bases lying between them. The germline gives CDR1 MDHEN, CDR2 SYDVKM. This CDR3 is 15 amino acids long. The TCR sequence derives from a human donor in good health (CMV status not recorded). Some clones in this sample may be carry-over from other donors' samples. The chain joins TRBV28 to TRBJ1-6, with D uncertain. The sequenced sample consisted of PBMCs. This CDR3 reads CASSFLVSGQSPLHF. In DNA form, the CDR3 reads TGTGCCAGCAGTTTTCTGGTATCGGGTCAGTCACCCCTCCACTTT.